The next 30 T cell receptor beta chains were all read from a single sample in a study of regulatory T cells. Study results and limitations: Hydrophobic residues at CDR3 positions 6 and 7 were enriched in conventional CD4+ T cells of CD3G-deficient patients.

No antigen has been assigned to these receptors. The PCR used 52 TRBV and 13 TRBJ primers. Profiling relied on immunoSEQ multiplex PCR, and the TCRdb table lists in-frame clones only, not all of them. The repertoire includes about 28,000 clones, around 90% of them detected once, and roughly 1.6% sits in the top ten. The sample consisted of conventional CD4+ T cells sorted from blood. The origin of the receptors is a person under 30 with CD3G deficiency.

This clone was seen once. The chain recombines TRBV30 with TRBJ2-5, with 8 nucleotides matching TRBD1. CDR1 GTSNPN and CDR2 SVGIG come from the germline V gene (reference sequence). V shed 5 bases, J shed 2 bases, and the junction held 4 bases outside the gene matches. The CDR3 contains 13 residues. The CDR3 spells CAWGGQVQETQYF. CDR3 bases: TGTGCCTGGGGGGGACAGGTTCAAGAGACCCAGTACTTC.

The chain employs TRBV6-1 and TRBJ2-5, with D unclear. The germline gives CDR1 MNHNS, CDR2 SASEGT. The CDR3 is 11 residues long. V was pared by 4 bases and J by 1 base, with 1 base between. In DNA form, the CDR3 reads TGTGCCAGCAGTGCCCAAGAGACCCAGTACTTC. Residues: CASSAQETQYF.

V gene TRBV13 combines with J gene TRBJ2-1; TRBD1 aligns across 8 bases. The V gene's germline CDR1 is PRHDT and CDR2 FYEKMQ (reference sequence). Trimming at V came to 4 bases and at J to 9 bases, leaving 14 bases not matched to a gene. The CDR3 runs to 16 residues. As DNA, the CDR3 is TGTGCCAGCAGCTCGTACAGGGGGGCGTACCGGGGTGAGCAGTTCTTC. Residues: CASSSYRGAYRGEQFF. Full variable domain (missing parts from reference TRBV13 and TRBJ2-1): AAGVIQSPRHLIKEKRETATLKCYPIPRHDTVYWYQQGPGQDPQFLISFYEKMQSDKGSIPDRFSAQQFSDYHSELNMSSLELGDSALYFCASSSYRGAYRGEQFFGPGTRLTVL.

The chain links TRBV30 to TRBJ2-7; possibly TRBD2 for D (6 bases). This CDR3 has 16 residues. The germline gives CDR1 GTSNPN, CDR2 SVGIG (reference sequence). V was shortened by 0 bases and J by 0 bases, with 15 bases between the two germline ends. CDR3: CAWSVLVGTGSYEQYF. The CDR3 DNA reads as TGTGCCTGGAGTGTACTCGTGGGGACTGGCTCCTACGAGCAGTACTTC.

The chain uses TRBV28 and TRBJ2-6, with D perhaps TRBD1 (6 bases). The V and J ends lost 6 bases and 1 base respectively, with 16 bases between them. The CDR3 has 17 residues. Germline values: CDR1 MDHEN, CDR2 SYDVKM. CDR3 region: CASRKQGSPSGANVLTF. In DNA form, the CDR3 reads TGTGCCAGCAGGAAACAGGGTTCCCCATCTGGGGCCAACGTCCTGACTTTC.

The chain recombines TRBV7-8 with TRBJ2-1, with 7 positions matching TRBD1. CDR3 length equals 12 residues. J lost 12 bases, V lost 5 bases, and 7 bases had no gene match. The V gene's germline CDR1 is SGHVS and CDR2 FQNEAQ. In nucleotides, the CDR3 is TGTGCCAGCAGCCGGACAGGATCCATGCAGTTCTTC. Translation: CASSRTGSMQFF.

This chain connects TRBV4-1 to TRBJ2-7; TRBD2 aligns across 11 bases. Losses at the gene ends were 4 bases for V and 3 bases for J; bases not matched to a gene: 5. CDR1 MGHRA and CDR2 YSYEKL come from the germline V gene. The CDR3 runs 15 residues. In nucleotides, the CDR3 is TGCGCCAGCAGCCGCCTCACTAGCGGGGGCTACGAGCAGTACTTC. As protein: CASSRLTSGGYEQYF.

The table lists this clone with a count of one. V usage is TRBV28 and J usage is TRBJ2-3; a possible D gene is TRBD2 (6 bases). This CDR3 comprises 12 residues. Germline V gene lookup returns CDR1 MDHEN and CDR2 SYDVKM. Trimming took 8 bases from V and 5 from J, leaving 11 bases between them. The CDR3 spells CASSRGVDTQYF. CDR3 in DNA: TGTGCCAGCTCCCGCGGGGTAGATACGCAGTATTTT.

This clone appeared a single time. The rearrangement uses TRBV27 and TRBJ2-1; D not resolved. The germline V and J ends were trimmed by 3 bases and 6 bases, with 9 bases remaining between them. Germline lookup yields CDR1 MNHEY and CDR2 SMNVEV (reference sequence). This CDR3 is built from 13 residues. The CDR3 reads CASSFKPSNEQFF. In nucleotides, the CDR3 is TGTGCCAGCAGTTTTAAGCCGAGCAATGAGCAGTTCTTC.

This clone appeared a few times. The chain is built from TRBV2 and TRBJ1-2; D call uncertain. V was trimmed by 4 bases and J by 8 bases, leaving 11 bases between them. The CDR3 loop spans 12 amino acids. CDR1 SNHLY and CDR2 FYNNEI come from the germline V gene. CDR3 region: CASSVGSTGYTF. The CDR3 DNA follows: TGTGCCAGCAGTGTTGGTTCGACAGGCTACACCTTC.

The chain couples TRBV5-1 to TRBJ2-3; D not certain. Trimming shortened V by 0 bases and J by 4 bases, and 9 bases separated the two germline ends. Per germline, CDR1 SGHRS and CDR2 YFSETQ. There are 14 residues in the CDR3. CDR3 sequence (DNA): TGCGCCAGCAGCTTGGGGGATACCCCAGATACGCAGTATTTT. Translated: CASSLGDTPDTQYF.

The rearrangement uses TRBV28 and TRBJ2-1; tentatively, D is TRBD1 or TRBD2 (5 bases each). This CDR3 is built from 12 residues. Germline-derived CDR1 and CDR2 are MDHEN and SYDVKM. V lost 1 base, J lost 10 bases, and 8 bases lay in between. The CDR3 spells CASSLLRGEQFF. The CDR3 bases are TGTGCCAGCAGTTTATTGAGGGGAGAGCAGTTCTTC. The full variable domain, in which reference TRBV28 and TRBJ2-1 provide the parts outside the CDR3, is DVKVTQSSRYLVKRTGEKVFLECVQDMDHENMFWYRQDPGLGLRLIYFSYDVKMKEKGDIPEGYSVSREKKERFSLILESASTNQTSMYLCASSLLRGEQFFGPGTRLTVL.

This chain connects TRBV30 to TRBJ2-5, with D uncertain. The V end was cut by 3 bases, the J end by 4 bases, with 6 bases between. The length of the CDR3 is 11 residues. CDR1 GTSNPN and CDR2 SVGIG come from the germline V gene (reference sequence). Written as DNA, the CDR3 is TGTGCCTGGAGATCCTTAGAGACCCAGTACTTC. Amino acids: CAWRSLETQYF.

This clone was observed a single time. The rearrangement joins TRBV7-8 to TRBJ2-1; TRBD2 aligns across 9 bases. The CDR3 runs 17 residues. Germline trimming cut 5 bases from V and 6 bases from J; bases unmatched to any gene: 14. Germline CDR1 reads SGHVS; CDR2 reads FQNEAQ. The CDR3 DNA sequence: TGTGCCAGCAGCCTTCGAATGGCGGGAGGGCCCCTCAATGAGCAGTTCTTC. Its translation: CASSLRMAGGPLNEQFF.

V and J are TRBV5-4 and TRBJ2-7; maybe TRBD2 (6 bases). Germline assignment: CDR1 SGHNT and CDR2 YYREEE (reference sequence). The CDR3 covers 14 residues. V shed 4 bases and J shed 6 bases, with 17 bases lying between them. This CDR3 reads CASSLVGGEAEQYF. DNA of the CDR3: TGTGCCAGCAGCCTGGTCGGGGGTGAGGCCGAGCAGTACTTC.

The rearrangement joins TRBV7-9 to TRBJ2-1, with a possible D match to TRBD1 (6 bases). The CDR3 loop spans 11 amino acids. Trimming removed 5 bases at V and 11 bases at J, with 10 bases between. Germline V gene sequence: CDR1 SEHNR, CDR2 FQNEAQ (reference sequence). CDR3 DNA: TGTGCCAGCAGCCGGGGACATCAGCAGTTCTTC. Its translation is CASSRGHQQFF.

The chain joins TRBV10-3 to TRBJ2-6; D remains unclear. Germline-derived CDR1 and CDR2 are ENHRY and SYGVKD. The CDR3 is made up of 13 amino acids. The V end lost 6 bases, the J end lost 4 bases, and 7 bases lay between the germline ends. CDR3 in amino acids: CAIRASGANVLTF. The CDR3 DNA sequence: TGTGCCATCAGGGCCTCCGGGGCCAACGTCCTGACTTTC.

This clone was counted a few times. The chain links TRBV6-1 to TRBJ1-2; no clear D gene. The length of the CDR3 is 13 residues. CDR1 is MNHNS and CDR2 is SASEGT in the germline V gene. Trimming removed 7 bases from V and 6 bases from J, with 15 bases in between. As DNA, the CDR3 is TGTGCCAGCACCCGACGGGGTGATGATGGCTACACCTTC. This gives the protein CASTRRGDDGYTF.

Regarding this clone: The same CDR3 is also encoded by other DNA sequences in this sample. The chain combines TRBV5-1 with TRBJ2-1; D is unclear. CDR1 is SGHRS and CDR2 is YFSETQ in the germline V gene. V gave up 0 bases and J gave up 2 bases, with 9 bases separating them. The CDR3 contains 15 residues. CDR3 residues: CASSLEATPYNEQFF. The CDR3 DNA reads as TGCGCCAGCAGCTTGGAAGCGACGCCCTACAATGAGCAGTTCTTC.

The chain couples TRBV19 to TRBJ1-2; D ambiguous. The CDR3 runs to 15 residues. V lost 5 bases to trimming and J lost 3 bases, with 16 bases between them. Germline loops: CDR1 LNHDA, CDR2 SQIVND (reference sequence). The CDR3 sequence: CASSDPGRSDYGYTF. CDR3 DNA: TGTGCCAGTAGTGACCCCGGACGCAGCGACTATGGCTACACCTTC.

The chain combines TRBV10-2 with TRBJ2-3, with 8 bases fitting TRBD1. Germline trimming cut 7 bases from V and 5 bases from J; bases unmatched to any gene: 11. Per the germline V gene, CDR1 is WSHSY and CDR2 is SAAADI. This CDR3 region has 15 residues. The CDR3 bases are TGCGCCAGCAAAAAAGGACAGGGTGTTGGAGATACGCAGTATTTT. It specifies CASKKGQGVGDTQYF.

This chain connects TRBV12-5 to TRBJ2-7; D tentatively reads TRBD1 or TRBD2 (5 bases each). CDR1 LGHNT and CDR2 FRNRAP come from the germline V gene. The length of the CDR3 is 16 residues. The V end was cut by 1 base, the J end by 1 base, with 14 bases between. The CDR3 DNA follows: TGTGCTAGTGGTTTGGCTCGCCGGGGCCAATCCTACGAGCAGTACTTC. The encoded protein is CASGLARRGQSYEQYF. Complete variable domain (other parts from reference TRBV12-5 and TRBJ2-7): DARVTQTPRHKVTEMGQEVTMRCQPILGHNTVFWYRQTMMQGLELLAYFRNRAPLDDSGMPKDRFSAEMPDATLATLKIQPSEPRDSAVYFCASGLARRGQSYEQYFGPGTRLTVT.

The chain has TRBV7-9 and TRBJ2-2; the D gene is possibly TRBD1 (6 bases). The CDR3 is 16 amino acids. The germline CDR1 and CDR2 sequences are SEHNR and FQNEAQ (reference sequence). Trimming pared 2 bases from V and 2 bases from J, leaving 12 bases between. The CDR3 spells CASSLRSGANTGELFF. The DNA of the CDR3 is TGTGCCAGCAGCTTAAGGTCAGGGGCCAACACCGGGGAGCTGTTTTTT. The variable domain in full, completed from reference TRBV7-9 and TRBJ2-2, reads DTGVSQNPRHKITKRGQNVTFRCDPISEHNRLYWYRQTLGQGPEFLTYFQNEAQLEKSRLLSDRFSAERPKGSFSTLEIQRTEQGDSAMYLCASSLRSGANTGELFFGEGSRLTVL.

The chain is built from TRBV6-5 and TRBJ1-5; no clear D gene. Trimming took off 6 bases at V and 0 bases at J, with 12 bases between the two ends. Per germline, CDR1 MNHEY and CDR2 SVGAGI. This CDR3 has 15 residues. CDR3 residues: CASRRTADSNQPQHF. CDR3 sequence (DNA): TGTGCCAGCAGAAGGACCGCTGATAGCAATCAGCCCCAGCATTTT.

With regard to this clone: Different DNA sequences within this sample yield the same CDR3. J is TRBJ1-2 and V is TRBV5-1; D unclear. The V end was cut by 0 bases, the J end by 2 bases, with 5 bases between. The CDR3 totals 13 residues. Germline V CDR1 and CDR2: SGHRS, YFSETQ. In DNA form, the CDR3 reads TGCGCCAGCAGCTTGGGGGGAAACTATGGCTACACCTTC. Protein product: CASSLGGNYGYTF.

The CDR3: CASSDRGNEKLFF. CDR3 bases: TGTGCCAGCAGCGACAGGGGAAATGAAAAACTGTTTTTT. The chain employs TRBV6-1 and TRBJ1-4, with TRBD1 identical over 8 bases. V shed 6 bases and J 5 bases; nucleotides not matched to a gene: 2. The germline V gene has CDR1 MNHNS and CDR2 SASEGT. The CDR3 is made up of 13 amino acids.

This chain uses TRBV5-1 with TRBJ2-1; tentatively, D is TRBD1 (5 bases). The CDR3 is 15 residues long. The V gene lost 0 bases and the J gene lost 10 bases, with 17 bases spanning the gap. From germline, CDR1 is SGHRS and CDR2 YFSETQ. CDR3 region: CASSLGSTPSGEQFF. Written as DNA, the CDR3 is TGCGCCAGCAGCTTGGGCTCAACCCCTTCAGGGGAGCAGTTCTTC.

The V gene is TRBV28, the J gene TRBJ1-5, with D possibly being TRBD1 (6 bases). V was trimmed by 6 bases and J by 7 bases, leaving 16 bases between them. Germline CDR1 reads MDHEN; CDR2 reads SYDVKM. The CDR3 has 14 amino acids. CDR3 residues: CASSSTGNGQPQHF. CDR3 DNA sequence: TGTGCCAGCAGCTCTACAGGGAACGGGCAGCCCCAGCATTTT.

The chain links TRBV27 to TRBJ2-7; D gene ambiguous. With 5 bases removed from V and 6 bases from J, the gap between germline ends came to 11 bases. The CDR3 is 12 amino acids. Germline assignment: CDR1 MNHEY and CDR2 SMNVEV (reference sequence). The CDR3 loop reads CASSPPGVEQYF. The CDR3 coding sequence is TGTGCCAGCAGTCCGCCGGGCGTCGAGCAGTACTTC.

The rearrangement links TRBV28 to TRBJ2-1; TRBD2 agrees at 9 bases. After removal of 5 bases from V and 5 bases from J, the junction contained 7 bases not matched to a gene. Per the germline V gene, CDR1 is MDHEN and CDR2 is SYDVKM. This CDR3 has 15 residues. CDR3 region: CASSRTSGSNNEQFF. The CDR3 coding sequence is TGTGCCAGCAGTCGTACTAGCGGGTCCAACAATGAGCAGTTCTTC.